These 19 T cell receptor beta chains share one sample of origin, sequenced in a study of T-cell reconstitution after alpha-beta-depleted transplantation in children. Unique molecular identifiers were incorporated during preparation of the TCRbeta library. Each CDR3 protein gets one entry after TCRdb re-called the PCR reads with MiXCR. Here the sample spans about 270,000 distinct CDR3 sequences, almost 10% being singletons. Sequencing used PBMCs from the stem cell graft donor, obtained from the stem cell graft. These receptors came from a human donor who donated a stem cell graft to a child with SCID.

This clonotype appeared a few times. J is TRBJ2-2 and V is TRBV5-1; D is possibly TRBD2 (5 bases). The germline V gene has CDR1 SGHRS and CDR2 YFSETQ. The CDR3 loop spans 13 amino acids. V shed 7 bases and J shed 4 bases, with 11 bases lying between them. The CDR3 spells CASGRDGTGELFF. CDR3 in DNA: TGCGCCAGCGGCCGGGATGGCACCGGGGAGCTGTTTTTT.

This clonotype came up a few times. This chain joins TRBV20-1 and TRBJ2-1, with TRBD2 matching 8 bases. There are 13 residues in the CDR3. Germline V gene data show CDR1 as DFQATT and CDR2 as SNEGSKA (reference sequence). V lost 6 bases, J lost 2 bases, and 3 bases stayed unmatched. The CDR3 sequence is CSAGGGPYNEQFF. The DNA of the CDR3 is TGCAGTGCCGGGGGGGGTCCCTACAATGAGCAGTTCTTC.

This clonotype was counted a few times. The rearrangement joins TRBV7-9 to TRBJ1-5, with D perhaps matching TRBD1 (5 bases). The V gene's germline CDR1 is SEHNR and CDR2 FQNEAQ (reference sequence). With 1 base removed from V and 2 bases from J, the gap between germline ends came to 12 bases. The CDR3 is made up of 16 amino acids. This CDR3 is CASSLEDISGNQPQHF. CDR3 nucleotide sequence: TGTGCCAGCAGCTTAGAGGACATAAGCGGCAATCAGCCCCAGCATTTT.

In its sample, this clonotype was seen a few times. V and J are TRBV12-3 or TRBV12-4 and TRBJ1-5, with 7 bases that match TRBD1. With 5 bases clipped from V and 8 bases from J, the junction kept 12 bases outside the gene matches. CDR3 size: 15 residues. CDR3 nucleotides: TGTGCCAGCAGTCCCGGGGACAGCCCTCGGGAGCCCCAGCATTTT. Its translation: CASSPGDSPREPQHF.

The chain employs TRBV3-1 and TRBJ2-5; 13 nucleotides line up with TRBD2. V was clipped by 10 bases and J by 1 base; unmatched bases: 18. From germline, CDR1 is LGHDT and CDR2 YNNKEL (reference sequence). The CDR3 has 19 amino acids. CDR3 DNA sequence: TGTGCCATCTGTTTCGACCGACTAGCGGGGGGCAGGGTCCAAGAGACCCAGTACTTC. This encodes CAICFDRLAGGRVQETQYF.

The table lists this clonotype with a few counts. The V call is TRBV29-1, the J call TRBJ1-2; 9 bases map to TRBD1. This CDR3 has 13 residues. Looked up from germline, CDR1 is SQVTM and CDR2 is ANQGSEA. Germline trimming cut 6 bases from V and 5 bases from J; bases unmatched to any gene: 7. The CDR3 sequence is CSVQTGGEYGYTF. CDR3 bases: TGCAGCGTCCAGACAGGGGGAGAGTATGGCTACACCTTC.

J is TRBJ1-1 and V is TRBV10-2, with TRBD1 matching over 8 bases. This CDR3 has 13 amino acids. Germline V gene sequence: CDR1 WSHSY, CDR2 SAAADI. With 3 bases clipped from V and 6 bases from J, the junction kept 3 bases outside the gene matches. DNA of the CDR3: TGCGCCAGCAGTGACACAGGGGGGTCTGAAGCTTTCTTT. Translated: CASSDTGGSEAFF.

V and J are TRBV5-1 and TRBJ2-1, with no clear D. V lost 1 base to trimming and J lost 2 bases, with 7 bases between them. The germline V gene encodes CDR1 SGHRS and CDR2 YFSETQ. The CDR3 covers 14 residues. CDR3 amino acids: CASSLKNTYNEQFF. For the CDR3, the DNA is TGCGCCAGCAGCTTGAAAAATACCTACAATGAGCAGTTCTTC. Full variable domain (missing parts from reference TRBV5-1 and TRBJ2-1): KAGVTQTPRYLIKTRGQQVTLSCSPISGHRSVSWYQQTPGQGLQFLFEYFSETQRNKGNFPGRFSGRQFSNSRSEMNVSTLELGDSALYLCASSLKNTYNEQFFGPGTRLTVL.

This clonotype was observed a handful of times. The chain links TRBV5-1 to TRBJ1-2; D call uncertain. Germline CDR1 SGHRS, CDR2 YFSETQ. This CDR3 spans 14 amino acids. V lost 4 bases and J 4 bases, leaving 14 bases between the germline ends. CDR3 nucleotide sequence: TGCGCCAGCAGCCAGGACCCAGAGGTCTATGGCTACACCTTC. Protein sequence: CASSQDPEVYGYTF. Drawing the rest from reference TRBV5-1 and TRBJ1-2, the complete variable domain is KAGVTQTPRYLIKTRGQQVTLSCSPISGHRSVSWYQQTPGQGLQFLFEYFSETQRNKGNFPGRFSGRQFSNSRSEMNVSTLELGDSALYLCASSQDPEVYGYTFGSGTRLTVV.

The chain couples TRBV2 to TRBJ2-5; 10 nucleotides align to TRBD2. With 3 bases clipped from V and 6 bases from J, the junction kept 10 bases outside the gene matches. This CDR3 region has 16 residues. In germline, CDR1 is SNHLY, CDR2 FYNNEI. The CDR3 loop is CASSDASGGKGQTQYF. As DNA, the CDR3 is TGTGCCAGCAGTGACGCTAGCGGGGGTAAAGGGCAGACCCAGTACTTC.

The chain carries TRBV7-2 and TRBJ2-2; D possibly matches TRBD1 or TRBD2 (5 bases each). The CDR3 is 15 amino acids. In germline, CDR1 is SGHTA, CDR2 FQGNSA. The V gene lost 2 bases and the J gene lost 4 bases, with 11 bases spanning the gap. Here the CDR3 reads CASSLFPGPTGELFF. CDR3 nucleotides: TGTGCCAGCAGCTTATTCCCGGGGCCCACCGGGGAGCTGTTTTTT.

The V call is TRBV10-1, the J call TRBJ2-5; tentatively, D is TRBD1 or TRBD2 (5 bases each). V lost 0 bases to trimming and J lost 5 bases, with 13 bases between them. Germline V gives CDR1 WNHNN, CDR2 SYGVQD (reference sequence). The CDR3 covers 15 residues. The CDR3 DNA is TGCGCCAGCAGTGAGTCGAGGGGAATGAGGGAGACCCAGTACTTC. Translation: CASSESRGMRETQYF.

This clonotype was counted at least ten times. The chain couples TRBV19 to TRBJ2-1; 7 bases are a match to TRBD2. The CDR3 covers 14 residues. CDR1 and CDR2 (germline): LNHDA, SQIVND (reference sequence). The V gene end was trimmed by 4 bases and the J gene end by 0 bases; junction bases not matched to a gene: 0. The CDR3 is CASSTGGSYNEQFF. In DNA, the CDR3 is TGTGCCAGTAGTACGGGGGGCTCCTACAATGAGCAGTTCTTC. The full variable domain, completed using reference TRBV19 and TRBJ2-1, is DGGITQSPKYLFRKEGQNVTLSCEQNLNHDAMYWYRQDPGQGLRLIYYSQIVNDFQKGDIAEGYSVSREKKESFPLTVTSAQKNPTAFYLCASSTGGSYNEQFFGPGTRLTVL.

The chain joins TRBV20-1 to TRBJ2-1, with D hard to call. Trimming left V 2 bases short and J 0 bases short, with 11 bases between. This CDR3 is built from 15 residues. Germline-derived CDR1 and CDR2 are DFQATT and SNEGSKA (reference sequence). CDR3 bases: TGCAGTGCTAGAAGCATGGAGAGCTCCTACAATGAGCAGTTCTTC. Amino acid sequence: CSARSMESSYNEQFF.

The chain combines TRBV11-3 with TRBJ2-3; D uncertain. The CDR3 is 13 residues long. The germline V gene encodes CDR1 SGHNT and CDR2 YENEEA. Trimming shortened V by 3 bases and J by 4 bases, and 8 bases separated the two germline ends. The CDR3 region is CASSFQEADTQYF. The CDR3 DNA sequence: TGTGCCAGCAGCTTCCAAGAGGCAGATACGCAGTATTTT. Full variable domain (outside the CDR3, taken from reference TRBV11-3 and TRBJ2-3): EAGVVQSPRYKIIEKKQPVAFWCNPISGHNTLYWYLQNLGQGPELLIRYENEEAVDDSQLPKDRFSAERLKGVDSTLKIQPAELGDSAVYLCASSFQEADTQYFGPGTRLTVL.

J is TRBJ2-1 and V is TRBV29-1; 7 bases line up with TRBD2. Germline loops: CDR1 SQVTM, CDR2 ANQGSEA. J gave up 3 bases and V 3 bases, and 14 bases lay outside the gene matches. The CDR3 loop spans 17 amino acids. The CDR3 nucleotides read TGCAGCGTTGAGGGGGGGTCTGGTAGCGGGTTCTACAATGAGCAGTTCTTC. Translating gives CSVEGGSGSGFYNEQFF.

This clonotype was observed at least ten times. The chain recombines TRBV27 with TRBJ2-3; TRBD1 is a possible D gene (5 bases). Germline V CDR1 and CDR2: MNHEY, SMNVEV (reference sequence). CDR3 length equals 13 residues. V lost 4 bases and J lost 4, with 9 bases in between. CDR3 protein: CASSYTGADTQYF. The CDR3 nucleotides read TGTGCCAGCAGTTACACAGGAGCAGATACGCAGTATTTT.

This clonotype occurred a few times. The rearrangement uses TRBV12-3 or TRBV12-4 and TRBJ1-3; no reliable D call. Trimming removed 4 bases from V and 16 bases from J, with 14 bases in between. This CDR3 contains 11 residues. The CDR3 nucleotides are TGTGCCAGCAGTTCTCCCCTTCAGTCCTATTTT. Residues: CASSSPLQSYF.

As regards this clonotype: A junction end diverges from the germline sequence, so it may reflect a read error. The V and J genes are TRBV5-1 and TRBJ2-2; no clear D. The CDR3 has 15 residues. The germline V gene encodes CDR1 SGHRS and CDR2 YFSETQ. CDR3: CASKIWVTNTWELFF. The CDR3 DNA is TGCGCCAGCAAGATTTGGGTTACGAACACCTGGGAGCTGTTTTTT.